The subject of this entry is one T cell receptor (beta chain). Some clones are missing from TCRdb's copy, which holds only in-frame ones; the method was immunoSEQ multiplex PCR. The sample includes 78,000 or so clones, roughly 87% of them seen just once. The ends were cut back, 4 bases at V and 0 bases at J, with 5 bases in the middle. Per the germline V gene, CDR1 is GTSNPN and CDR2 is SVGIG (reference sequence). This CDR3 contains 12 residues. This sample stems from a study of control samples from healthy donors and cancer patients. The rearrangement joins TRBV30 to TRBJ2-3; D uncertain. The sample taken for sequencing was blood. This receptor was obtained from a woman aged 50 to 60 in good health. The CDR3 nucleotides read TGTGCCTGGAAATCTAGCACAGATACGCAGTATTTT. Translated: CAWKSSTDTQYF.